The entry below gives a single T cell receptor beta chain sequence along with its context. Its antigen is not known. This entry belongs to a study of identical twins. TCRdb passed the 5' RACE reads through MiXCR, listing each CDR3 protein once. The repertoire includes roughly 690,000 distinct CDR3 sequences, around 20% of them detected once, and 4.3% sits in the top ten. Regarding the study as a whole: Within beta out-of-frame sequences, the excess sharing observed between twins was weaker.

All donors were healthy, and all were Caucasian. The V gene's germline CDR1 is SGHTA and CDR2 FQGNSA. This CDR3 spans 15 amino acids. V was clipped by 3 bases and J by 3 bases; unmatched bases: 7. Another study also made use of these data, one on T cells expressing NK-cell markers. That study adds: With respect to HCMV, most of the eight sequenced donors were seropositive, and one was seronegative. Four of the donors also had these clonotypes leading their CD3+CD56-NKG2C+ fraction.

The chain uses TRBV7-2 and TRBJ2-7; 8 bases fit TRBD2. The sequencing sample was made of PBMCs. The clonotype originates from a woman aged 18-29 years in good health. The CDR3 region is CASSFDREGIYEQYF. DNA for the CDR3: TGTGCCAGCAGCTTCGACCGGGAGGGAATCTACGAGCAGTACTTC. The whole variable domain, remainder taken from reference TRBV7-2 and TRBJ2-7, is GAGVSQSPSNKVTEKGKDVELRCDPISGHTALYWYRQSLGQGLEFLIYFQGNSAPDKSGLPSDRFSAERTGGSVSTLTIQRTQQEDSAVYLCASSFDREGIYEQYFGPGTRLTVT.